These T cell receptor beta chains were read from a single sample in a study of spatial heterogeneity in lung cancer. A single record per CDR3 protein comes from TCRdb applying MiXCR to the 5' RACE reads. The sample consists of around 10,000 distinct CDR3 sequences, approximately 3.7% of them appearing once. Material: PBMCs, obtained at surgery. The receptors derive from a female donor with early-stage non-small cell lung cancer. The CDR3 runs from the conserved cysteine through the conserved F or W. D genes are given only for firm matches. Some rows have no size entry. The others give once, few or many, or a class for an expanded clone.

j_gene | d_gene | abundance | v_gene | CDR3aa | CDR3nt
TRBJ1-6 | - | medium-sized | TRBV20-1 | CSAREGATYNSPLHF | TGCAGTGCTAGAGAGGGGGCGACCTATAATTCACCCCTCCACTTT
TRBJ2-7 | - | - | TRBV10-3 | CAISRGWPYF | TGTGCCATCAGTCGCGGCTGGCCGTACTTC
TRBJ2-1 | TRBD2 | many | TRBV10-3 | CAISESKGRAYGEQFF | TGTGCCATCAGTGAGTCGAAAGGGAGGGCTTACGGTGAGCAGTTCTTC
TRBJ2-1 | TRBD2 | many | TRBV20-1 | CSARASGGYDNEQFF | TGCAGTGCTAGGGCTAGCGGGGGATATGACAATGAGCAGTTCTTC
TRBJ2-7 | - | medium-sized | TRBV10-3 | CAISFTAGDEQYF | TGTGCCATCAGCTTTACTGCTGGAGACGAGCAGTACTTC
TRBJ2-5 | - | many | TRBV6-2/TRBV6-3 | CASIKTRGVGTQYF | TGTGCCAGCATTAAGACTAGGGGCGTGGGGACCCAGTACTTC
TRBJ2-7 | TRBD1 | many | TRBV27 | CASRRQGSYEQYF | TGTGCCAGCCGTAGACAGGGGAGCTACGAGCAGTACTTC
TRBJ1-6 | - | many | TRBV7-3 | CASSLPNGLINSPLHF | TGTGCCAGCAGCTTACCTAATGGACTGATTAATTCACCCCTCCACTTT
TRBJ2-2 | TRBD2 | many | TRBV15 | CATAERGYTGELFF | TGTGCCACCGCGGAGCGGGGATACACCGGGGAGCTGTTTTTT
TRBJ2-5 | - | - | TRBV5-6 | CASSLERGWAETQYF | TGTGCCAGCAGCTTGGAGAGGGGCTGGGCAGAGACCCAGTACTTC
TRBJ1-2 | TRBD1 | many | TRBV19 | CASRGQLNYGYTF | TGTGCCAGTAGGGGACAGCTGAACTATGGCTACACCTTC